Given below is one TCR beta chain in context. The record originates from a study of technical replicates of blood from a few donors. V lost 6 bases and J lost 2, with 13 bases in between. CDR3 length: 13 residues. CDR1 is GTSNPN and CDR2 is SVGIG in the germline V gene (reference sequence). Measured with immunoSEQ multiplex PCR; TCRdb has only the in-frame clones, and not every one. Among around 80,000 clones listed, 95% to 98% were seen once. The rearrangement joins TRBV30 to TRBJ1-1; D ambiguous. The TCR sequence derives from a human donor in good health. Sequenced material: T cells isolated from PBMCs. This CDR3 reads CACQVLLNTEAFF. CDR3 bases: TGTGCCTGCCAGGTTCTCCTTAACACTGAAGCTTTCTTT.